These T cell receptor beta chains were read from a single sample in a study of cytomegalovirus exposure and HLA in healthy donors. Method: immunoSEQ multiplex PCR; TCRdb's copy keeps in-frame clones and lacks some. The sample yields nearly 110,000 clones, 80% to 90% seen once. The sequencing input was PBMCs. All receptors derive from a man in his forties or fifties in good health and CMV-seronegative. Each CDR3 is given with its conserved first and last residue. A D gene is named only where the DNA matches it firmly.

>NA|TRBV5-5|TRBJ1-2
CASSLTQYGYTF
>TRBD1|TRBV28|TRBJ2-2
CASLQGGGTGELFF
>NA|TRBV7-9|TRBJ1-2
CASTFRQNYGYTF
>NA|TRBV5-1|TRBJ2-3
CASSLYRAADTQYF
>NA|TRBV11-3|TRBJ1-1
CASSLTETQAFF
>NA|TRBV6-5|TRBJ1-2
CASSPNADGYTF
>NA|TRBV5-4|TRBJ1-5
CASSLGISADQPQHF
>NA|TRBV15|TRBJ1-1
CATSRAYIMNTEAFF
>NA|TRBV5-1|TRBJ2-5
CASSVLRAKQETQYF
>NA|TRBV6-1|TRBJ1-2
CASSDSGYGYTF
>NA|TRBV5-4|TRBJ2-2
CASSLDLTGELFF